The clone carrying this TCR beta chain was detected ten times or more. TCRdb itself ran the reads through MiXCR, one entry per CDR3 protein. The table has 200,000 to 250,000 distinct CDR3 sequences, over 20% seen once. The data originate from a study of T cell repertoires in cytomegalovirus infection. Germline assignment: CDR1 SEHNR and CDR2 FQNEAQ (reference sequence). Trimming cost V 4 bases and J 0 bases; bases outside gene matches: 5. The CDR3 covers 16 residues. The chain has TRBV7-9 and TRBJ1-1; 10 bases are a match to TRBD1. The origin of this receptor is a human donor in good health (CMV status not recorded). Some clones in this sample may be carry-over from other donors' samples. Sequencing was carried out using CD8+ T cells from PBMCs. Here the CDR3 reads CASSSDRGPMNTEAFF. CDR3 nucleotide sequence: TGTGCCAGCAGCTCAGACAGGGGGCCAATGAACACTGAAGCTTTCTTT.